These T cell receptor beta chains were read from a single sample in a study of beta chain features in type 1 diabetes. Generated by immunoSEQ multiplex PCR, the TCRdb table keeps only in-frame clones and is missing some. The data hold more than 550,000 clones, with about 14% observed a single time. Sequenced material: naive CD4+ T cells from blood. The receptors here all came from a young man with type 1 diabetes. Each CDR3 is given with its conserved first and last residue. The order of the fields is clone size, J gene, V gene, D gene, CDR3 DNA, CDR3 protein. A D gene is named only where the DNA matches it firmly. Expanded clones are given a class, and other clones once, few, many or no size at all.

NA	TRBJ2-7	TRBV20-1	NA	TGCAGTGCTAGGGGAGACTACGAGCAGTACTTC	CSARGDYEQYF
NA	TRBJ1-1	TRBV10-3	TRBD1	TGTGCCATCAGTGAGTCGGGACAGGGGCTTACCCTTGAAGCTTTCTTT	CAISESGQGLTLEAFF
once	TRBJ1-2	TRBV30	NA	TGTGCCTGCCTGCCGGGGGGCTATGGCTACACCTTC	CACLPGGYGYTF
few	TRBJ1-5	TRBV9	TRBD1	TGTGCCAGCAGCGCAGGGGGTTATAGCAATCAGCCCCAGCATTTT	CASSAGGYSNQPQHF
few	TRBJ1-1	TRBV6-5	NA	TGTGCCAGCAGTTACGAGCAGGCTAGGAAAGCTTTCTTT	CASSYEQARKAFF
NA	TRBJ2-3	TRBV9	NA	TGTGCCAGCAGCCTGACACCGGGGCCTCTCACAGATACGCAGTATTTT	CASSLTPGPLTDTQYF
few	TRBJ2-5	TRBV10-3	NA	TGTGCCATCAGTGACAGTCTTGAGACCCAGTACTTC	CAISDSLETQYF
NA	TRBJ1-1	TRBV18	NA	TGTGCCAGCTCACCCTCGGGTAAAAACACTGAAGCTTTCTTT	CASSPSGKNTEAFF
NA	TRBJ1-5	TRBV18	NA	TGTGCCAGCTCACCAGCCCGGGACTCTCCCCAGCATTTT	CASSPARDSPQHF
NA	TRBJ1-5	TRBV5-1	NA	TGCGCCAGCAGCTTGGGTTGGAGCGATCAGCCCCAGCATTTT	CASSLGWSDQPQHF
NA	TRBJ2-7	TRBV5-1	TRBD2	TGCGCCACAGGACTAGCGAATTCGAACGAGCAGTACTTC	CATGLANSNEQYF
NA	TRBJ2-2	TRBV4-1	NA	TGCGCCAGCAGCCCGACACGCCCCAACACCGGGGAGCTGTTTTTT	CASSPTRPNTGELFF
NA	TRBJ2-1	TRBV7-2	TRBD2	TGTGCCAGCAGCGACCTTTGGACTAGCGGGAGAAGGGATGAGCAGTTCTTC	CASSDLWTSGRRDEQFF
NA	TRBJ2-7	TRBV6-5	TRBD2	TGTGCCAGCAGTTACTCGACGGTAGCGGGAGTTAACGAGCAGTACTTC	CASSYSTVAGVNEQYF
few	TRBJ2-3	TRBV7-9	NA	TGTGCCAGCAGCGTACCTAACAGGGAGGGGACAGATACGCAGTATTTT	CASSVPNREGTDTQYF
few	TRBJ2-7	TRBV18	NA	TGTGCCAGCTCACCATCCGCCGGGGTGGACGAGCAGTACTTC	CASSPSAGVDEQYF
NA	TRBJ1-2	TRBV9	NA	TGTGCCAGCAGCGTGGGACTGGGTTTGAACTATGGCTACACCTTC	CASSVGLGLNYGYTF
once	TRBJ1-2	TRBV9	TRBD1	TGTGCCAGCAGCGTAGGACAGGGTAACTATGGCTACACCTTC	CASSVGQGNYGYTF
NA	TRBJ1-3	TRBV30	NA	TGTGCCTGGACAGCCGAGCTCGGGCGAAACACCATATATTTT	CAWTAELGRNTIYF
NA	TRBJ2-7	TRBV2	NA	TGTGCCAGCAGCGGAACCGACGCGGGGAACATCGGGCAGTACTTC	CASSGTDAGNIGQYF